This passage covers 8 T cell receptor beta chains from one sample sequenced in a study of cytomegalovirus exposure and HLA in healthy donors. Data came from immunoSEQ multiplex PCR; TCRdb stores just in-frame clones and leaves some out. The sample lists around 71,000 clones; 90% to 95% were seen once. Material for sequencing was PBMCs. Receptors were obtained from a young man in good health and CMV-seropositive.

V gene TRBV10-1 combines with J gene TRBJ2-3; TRBD1 might be the D (6 bases). There are 18 residues in the CDR3. Trimming took off 0 bases at V and 2 bases at J, with 18 bases between the two ends. CDR1 and CDR2 from the germline V gene are WNHNN and SYGVQD (reference sequence). The CDR3 sequence: CASSESDARTVHTDTQYF. For the CDR3, the DNA is TGCGCCAGCAGTGAGTCTGATGCGAGGACAGTCCACACAGATACGCAGTATTTT.

The chain has TRBV6-5 and TRBJ2-4; D remains unclear. Deletions cut 6 bases from V and 1 base from J, with 10 bases between. CDR1 and CDR2 from the germline V gene are MNHEY and SVGAGI. The CDR3 contains 14 residues. The CDR3 reads CASSPQSAKNIQYF. The DNA of the CDR3 is TGTGCCAGCAGCCCTCAGTCGGCCAAAAACATTCAGTACTTC.

CDR3 sequence: CATSSGTGTTFF. In nucleotides, the CDR3 is TGTGCCACCAGCAGTGGGACAGGGACGACTTTCTTT. The chain employs TRBV15 and TRBJ1-1, with TRBD1 matching 9 bases. The CDR3 loop spans 12 amino acids. The V segment lost 3 bases and the J segment 12 bases; nucleotides outside the gene matches: 5. CDR1 LNHNV and CDR2 YYDKDF come from the germline V gene (reference sequence).

This chain uses TRBV28 with TRBJ1-2, with 7 bases that match TRBD1. The trim removed 6 bases at V and 6 bases at J, leaving 7 bases unmatched. Germline-derived CDR1 and CDR2 are MDHEN and SYDVKM. The CDR3 runs 13 residues. In nucleotides, the CDR3 is TGTGCCAGCAGGAAAGACAGGGTGGATGGCTACACCTTC. Translated: CASRKDRVDGYTF.

The chain carries TRBV18 and TRBJ2-5; D remains ambiguous. The CDR3 has 12 residues. Trimming shortened V by 6 bases and J by 3 bases, and 8 bases separated the two germline ends. From germline, CDR1 is KGHSH and CDR2 LQKENI. The chain's CDR3 is CASSPEEETQYF. The CDR3 DNA sequence: TGTGCCAGCTCCCCCGAGGAAGAGACCCAGTACTTC.

This chain uses TRBV30 with TRBJ2-5; no reliable D call. In germline, CDR1 is GTSNPN, CDR2 SVGIG (reference sequence). V lost 0 bases and J lost 0, with 5 bases in between. There are 13 residues in the CDR3. The CDR3 loop is CAWSVSYQETQYF. The DNA for the CDR3 is TGTGCCTGGAGTGTCTCGTACCAAGAGACCCAGTACTTC.

This clone was detected once. V is TRBV6-5 and J is TRBJ1-2; 8 nucleotides align to TRBD1. Per the germline V gene, CDR1 is MNHEY and CDR2 is SVGAGI. Trimming cost V 6 bases and J 4 bases; bases outside gene matches: 10. CDR3 size: 15 residues. Here the CDR3 reads CASRMGQAPSYGYTF. CDR3 DNA: TGTGCCAGCAGGATGGGACAGGCTCCATCCTATGGCTACACCTTC.

The CDR3 spells CASSAGNLWHYGYTF. The CDR3 region has the DNA TGTGCCAGCAGCGCAGGGAATCTCTGGCACTATGGCTACACCTTC. This chain connects TRBV2 to TRBJ1-2, with a tentative D call TRBD1 (5 bases). There are 15 residues in the CDR3. The germline CDR1 and CDR2 sequences are SNHLY and FYNNEI. Between the trimmed V and J ends, which lost 6 bases and 3 bases, there was a span of 17 bases.